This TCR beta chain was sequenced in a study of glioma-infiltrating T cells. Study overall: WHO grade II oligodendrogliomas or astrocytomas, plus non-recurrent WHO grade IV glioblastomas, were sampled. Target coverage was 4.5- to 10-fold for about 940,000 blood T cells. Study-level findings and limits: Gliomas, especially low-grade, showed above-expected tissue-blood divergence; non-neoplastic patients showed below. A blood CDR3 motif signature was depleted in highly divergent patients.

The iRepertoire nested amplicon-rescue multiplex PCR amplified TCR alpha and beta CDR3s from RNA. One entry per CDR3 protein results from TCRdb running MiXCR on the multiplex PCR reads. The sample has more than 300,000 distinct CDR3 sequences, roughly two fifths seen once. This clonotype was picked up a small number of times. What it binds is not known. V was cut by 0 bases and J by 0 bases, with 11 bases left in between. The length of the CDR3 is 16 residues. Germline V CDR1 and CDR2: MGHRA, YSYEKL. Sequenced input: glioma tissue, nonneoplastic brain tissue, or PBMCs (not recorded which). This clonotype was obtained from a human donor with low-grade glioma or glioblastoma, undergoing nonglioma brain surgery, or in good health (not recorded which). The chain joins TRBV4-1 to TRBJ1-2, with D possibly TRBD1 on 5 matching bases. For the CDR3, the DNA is TGCGCCAGCAGCCAAGATTACGGGGGATCTAACTATGGCTACACCTTC. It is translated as CASSQDYGGSNYGYTF.